This is a list of T cell receptor beta chains from one sample in a study of cytomegalovirus exposure and HLA in healthy donors. Profiled with immunoSEQ multiplex PCR; TCRdb holds only in-frame clones, not every one. The sample records approximately 140,000 clones, about 76% being singletons. Material: PBMCs. Receptor source: a female donor in good health and CMV-seronegative. Each CDR3 is given with its conserved first and last residue. The D gene is left open where the match is weak.

V	D	J	CDR3
TRBV2	TRBD1	TRBJ1-1	CAGTGQGLAEAFF
TRBV5-8	NA	TRBJ2-7	CASSLALGEAYEQYF
TRBV11-2	NA	TRBJ1-5	CASSLGRGANQPQHF
TRBV5-8	NA	TRBJ2-3	CASSLGHPTDTQYF
TRBV7-8	NA	TRBJ1-5	CASSLRWEGWYQPQHF
TRBV9	TRBD2	TRBJ2-3	CASSPLSGRSTDTQYF
TRBV5-6	NA	TRBJ1-1	CASSYRGLSMNTEAFF
TRBV7-2	TRBD1	TRBJ2-3	CASSLDRDRGLGTQYF
TRBV4-3	NA	TRBJ2-3	CASSQDWGPELLTQYF
TRBV7-9	TRBD1	TRBJ2-7	CASSPDRGLYEQYF
TRBV2	NA	TRBJ1-2	CASSVRDSYGYTF
TRBV5-1	NA	TRBJ2-4	CASSLEGVLAKNIQYF
TRBV25-1	NA	TRBJ2-2	CASRLSLRGGIGELFF
TRBV10-3	NA	TRBJ1-2	CAISESPELGYTF
TRBV9	NA	TRBJ1-1	CASSVAAEGTEAFF
TRBV5-8	TRBD1	TRBJ2-1	CASSLAFGQGGNEQFF
TRBV15	NA	TRBJ2-2	CATSRDWARELFF
TRBV4-1	NA	TRBJ2-7	CASSLSAGFAYEQYF
TRBV4-3	TRBD1	TRBJ2-7	CASSQVSGQGDIYEQYF
TRBV2	TRBD2	TRBJ2-7	CASTLRTSGSSNEQYF